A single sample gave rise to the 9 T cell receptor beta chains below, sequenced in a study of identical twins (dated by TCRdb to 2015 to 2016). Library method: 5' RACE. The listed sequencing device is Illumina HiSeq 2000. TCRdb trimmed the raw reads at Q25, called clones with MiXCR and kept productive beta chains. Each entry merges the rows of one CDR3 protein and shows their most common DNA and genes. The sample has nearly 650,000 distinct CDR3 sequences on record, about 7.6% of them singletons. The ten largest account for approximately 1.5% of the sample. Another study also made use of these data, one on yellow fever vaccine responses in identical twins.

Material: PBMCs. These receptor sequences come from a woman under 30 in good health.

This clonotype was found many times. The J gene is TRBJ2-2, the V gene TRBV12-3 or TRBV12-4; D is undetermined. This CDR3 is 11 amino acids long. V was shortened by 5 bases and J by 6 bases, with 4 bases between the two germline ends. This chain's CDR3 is CASSRAGELFF. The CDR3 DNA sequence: TGTGCCAGCAGTAGGGCCGGGGAGCTGTTTTTT.

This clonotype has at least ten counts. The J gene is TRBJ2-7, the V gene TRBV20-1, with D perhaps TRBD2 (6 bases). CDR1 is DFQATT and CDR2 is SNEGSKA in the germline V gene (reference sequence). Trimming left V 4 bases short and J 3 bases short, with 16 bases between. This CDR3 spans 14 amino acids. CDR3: CSAKTGASDYEQYF. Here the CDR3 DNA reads TGCAGTGCTAAGACTGGTGCTAGCGACTACGAGCAGTACTTC.

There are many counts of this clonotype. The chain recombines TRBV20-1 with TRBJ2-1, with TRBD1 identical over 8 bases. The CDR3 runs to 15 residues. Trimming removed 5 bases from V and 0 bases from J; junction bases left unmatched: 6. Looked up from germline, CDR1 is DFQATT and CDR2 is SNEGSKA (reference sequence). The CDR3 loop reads CSAPRTGSSYNEQFF. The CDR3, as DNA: TGCAGTGCTCCAAGGACAGGGAGCTCCTACAATGAGCAGTTCTTC.

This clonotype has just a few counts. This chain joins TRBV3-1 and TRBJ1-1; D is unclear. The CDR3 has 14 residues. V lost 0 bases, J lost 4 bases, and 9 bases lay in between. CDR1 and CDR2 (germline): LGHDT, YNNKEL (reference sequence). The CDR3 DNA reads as TGTGCCAGCAGCCAAGATACCGGGGTCACTGAAGCTTTCTTT. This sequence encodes CASSQDTGVTEAFF. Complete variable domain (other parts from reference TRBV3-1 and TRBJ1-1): DTAVSQTPKYLVTQMGNDKSIKCEQNLGHDTMYWYKQDSKKFLKIMFSYNNKELIINETVPNRFSPKSPDKAHLNLHINSLELGDSAVYFCASSQDTGVTEAFFGQGTRLTVV.

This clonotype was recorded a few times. CDR3: CSVTTGAGNTIYF. CDR3 DNA sequence: TGCAGCGTAACCACAGGGGCGGGAAACACCATATATTTT. V and J are TRBV29-1 and TRBJ1-3; 7 bases fit TRBD1. Germline CDR1 is SQVTM and CDR2 is ANQGSEA. The CDR3 is 13 amino acids. The V segment lost 6 bases and the J segment 4 bases; nucleotides outside the gene matches: 6.

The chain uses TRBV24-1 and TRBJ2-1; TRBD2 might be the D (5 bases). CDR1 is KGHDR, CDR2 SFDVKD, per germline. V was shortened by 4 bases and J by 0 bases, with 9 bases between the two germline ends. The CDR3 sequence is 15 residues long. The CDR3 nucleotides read TGTGCCACCAGTGACAGCCGGGGCTCCTACAATGAGCAGTTCTTC. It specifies CATSDSRGSYNEQFF.

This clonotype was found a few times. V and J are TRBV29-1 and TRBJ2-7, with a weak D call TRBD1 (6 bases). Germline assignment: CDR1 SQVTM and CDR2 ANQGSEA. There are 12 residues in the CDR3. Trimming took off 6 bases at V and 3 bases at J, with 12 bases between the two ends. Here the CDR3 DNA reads TGCAGCGTGACAGGTGGCTACTACGAGCAGTACTTC. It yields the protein CSVTGGYYEQYF.

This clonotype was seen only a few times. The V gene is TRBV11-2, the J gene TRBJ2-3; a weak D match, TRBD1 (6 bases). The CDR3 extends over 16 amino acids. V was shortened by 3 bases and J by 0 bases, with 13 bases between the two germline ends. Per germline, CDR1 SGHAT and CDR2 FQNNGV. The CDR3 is CASSFIGQTSTDTQYF. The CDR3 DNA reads TGTGCCAGCAGCTTTATCGGACAGACTAGCACAGATACGCAGTATTTT.

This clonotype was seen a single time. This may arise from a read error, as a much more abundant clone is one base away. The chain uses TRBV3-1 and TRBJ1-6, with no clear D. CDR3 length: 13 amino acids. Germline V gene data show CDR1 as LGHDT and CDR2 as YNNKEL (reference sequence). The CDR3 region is CASSQVGDSPIHF. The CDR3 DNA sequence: TGTGCCAGCAGCCAAGTGGGAGATTCACCCATCCACTTT.